This T cell receptor beta chain was sequenced during a study of cytomegalovirus exposure and HLA in healthy donors. Researchers ran the PCR with 60 Vbeta and 13 Jbeta primers. Sequencing was performed with immunoSEQ multiplex PCR; in TCRdb, only in-frame clones are kept and a portion is missing. The data show fewer than 200,000 clones, with around 64% seen just once and more than 2.5% held by the top ten. Those who donated were healthy bone marrow donors. CDR1 is MGHDK and CDR2 is SYGVNS in the germline V gene. Deletions cut 6 bases from V and 8 bases from J, with 16 bases between. This CDR3 contains 14 residues.

J is TRBJ2-2 and V is TRBV25-1; D ambiguous. Source material: PBMCs. The TCR sequence derives from a woman in her 30s in good health and CMV-seronegative. As DNA, the CDR3 is TGTGCCAGCAGGATGGGCGTTGATACGGGGGAGCTGTTTTTT. It codes for CASRMGVDTGELFF.